This is a list of T cell receptor beta chains from one sample in a study of T cell responses to AZD1222 COVID-19 vaccine. Assay: immunoSEQ multiplex PCR; the TCRdb copy retains only in-frame clones and omits some. The sample includes around 78,000 clones, 90% seen only once; the top ten take 3.3%. The sample consisted of peripheral blood, taken 28 days after the second AZD1222 dose. These receptors came from an adult who received the AZD1222 COVID-19 vaccine. Each CDR3 is given with its conserved first and last residue. A D gene is named only where the DNA matches it firmly. The size entry is marked missing in some rows and otherwise reads once, few, many or a size class.

j_call | d_call | clone_size | v_call | cdr3_aa | cdr3_nt
TRBJ1-2 | - | - | TRBV7-2 | CASSLEQGRYDGYTF | TGTGCCAGCAGCTTAGAGCAGGGACGGTATGATGGCTACACCTTC
TRBJ1-1 | - | - | TRBV18 | CASSPRKGQVAEAFF | TGTGCCAGCTCACCAAGGAAGGGGCAGGTGGCTGAAGCTTTCTTT
TRBJ1-3 | - | - | TRBV23-1 | CASSQPVAELSGNTIYF | TGCGCCAGCAGTCAACCGGTGGCGGAACTCTCTGGAAACACCATATATTTT
TRBJ1-6 | - | - | TRBV2 | CASTEIGPLHF | TGTGCCAGCACCGAAATTGGGCCCCTCCACTTT
TRBJ1-3 | - | - | TRBV7-3 | CASSDPAGTIYF | TGTGCCAGCAGCGACCCAGCAGGCACCATATATTTT
TRBJ2-3 | - | - | TRBV7-2 | CASSLVGLGPDTQYF | TGTGCCAGCAGCTTAGTGGGACTTGGGCCAGATACGCAGTATTTT
TRBJ1-1 | TRBD1 | - | TRBV7-9 | CASSRPPTGGVKAFF | TGTGCCAGCAGCCGCCCTCCGACAGGGGGGGTTAAAGCTTTCTTT
TRBJ2-2 | - | - | TRBV6-6 | CASSYSPSNTGELFF | TGTGCCAGCAGTTACTCCCCTTCGAACACCGGGGAGCTGTTTTTT
TRBJ1-4 | - | - | TRBV18 | CASSHEATNEKLFF | TGTGCCAGCTCACACGAGGCAACTAATGAAAAACTGTTTTTT
TRBJ1-1 | - | - | TRBV7-6 | CASSLNGGLNTEAFF | TGTGCCAGCAGCTTAAATGGGGGGCTTAACACTGAAGCTTTCTTT
TRBJ1-2 | TRBD1 | once | TRBV7-9 | CASSDRQGNYGYTF | TGTGCCAGCAGCGACCGACAGGGGAACTATGGCTACACCTTC
TRBJ2-7 | - | - | TRBV3-1/TRBV3-2 | CASSQGTLYEQYF | TGTGCCAGCAGCCAAGGGACTCTTTACGAGCAGTACTTC
TRBJ2-3 | TRBD2 | - | TRBV27 | CASSPLAGDTQYF | TGTGCCAGCAGTCCCCTAGCGGGAGATACGCAGTATTTT
TRBJ2-1 | - | - | TRBV7-3 | CASSNGLEGDEQFF | TGTGCCAGCAGCAATGGACTGGAAGGCGATGAGCAGTTCTTC
TRBJ1-3 | - | - | TRBV6-1 | CASSEALTGLSGNTIYF | TGTGCCAGCAGTGAAGCGCTGACAGGCCTCTCTGGAAACACCATATATTTT
TRBJ2-7 | - | - | TRBV12-3/TRBV12-4 | CASRPLGEAEQYF | TGTGCCAGCAGGCCTCTTGGGGAAGCGGAGCAGTACTTC
TRBJ1-2 | - | - | TRBV7-3 | CASSRTPGPDHDYTF | TGTGCCAGCAGCCGTACTCCAGGACCTGACCATGACTACACCTTC
TRBJ2-1 | - | - | TRBV6-5 | CASSYKNEQFF | TGTGCCAGCAGTTACAAGAATGAGCAGTTCTTC
TRBJ2-5 | - | - | TRBV2 | CASSRGSQETQYF | TGTGCCAGCAGCCGGGGGAGCCAAGAGACCCAGTACTTC
TRBJ2-7 | - | - | TRBV7-9 | CASNPRDGHEQYF | TGTGCCAGCAACCCAAGAGACGGACACGAGCAGTACTTC
TRBJ1-5 | - | - | TRBV5-1 | CASAEGSGGQPQHF | TGCGCCAGCGCTGAAGGGAGTGGAGGTCAGCCCCAGCATTTT
TRBJ2-5 | - | - | TRBV7-2 | CASSPSRAAGRQETQYF | TGTGCCAGCAGCCCGAGTCGAGCAGCGGGCCGTCAAGAGACCCAGTACTTC
TRBJ1-2 | - | - | TRBV9 | CASSVGGAGGYTF | TGTGCCAGCAGCGTAGGGGGTGCTGGTGGCTACACCTTC
TRBJ2-3 | TRBD2 | - | TRBV24-1 | CATSDWTSGGTDTQYF | TGTGCCACCAGTGATTGGACTAGCGGGGGCACAGATACGCAGTATTTT
TRBJ1-5 | TRBD1 | - | TRBV7-6 | CASSPSGGSKPQHF | TGTGCCAGCAGCCCGTCAGGGGGGAGCAAGCCCCAGCATTTT
TRBJ1-1 | - | - | TRBV9 | CASSVAKNGPRGAFF | TGTGCCAGCAGCGTAGCCAAAAATGGCCCGAGGGGAGCTTTCTTT
TRBJ2-4 | TRBD2 | - | TRBV4-1 | CASSPGWASGRSLAKNIQYF | TGCGCCAGCAGCCCCGGGTGGGCTAGCGGGAGGTCTTTAGCCAAAAACATTCAGTACTTC
TRBJ2-1 | - | - | TRBV29-1 | CSVESGLRNEQFF | TGCAGCGTTGAAAGCGGTCTGCGGAATGAGCAGTTCTTC
TRBJ2-7 | TRBD1 | - | TRBV15 | CATSRAGQGGYEQYF | TGTGCCACCAGCAGAGCCGGACAGGGTGGCTACGAGCAGTACTTC
TRBJ2-7 | TRBD2 | - | TRBV5-8 | CASSLVSGRIPYEQYF | TGTGCCAGCAGCTTGGTAAGCGGGAGAATCCCCTACGAGCAGTACTTC
TRBJ2-5 | - | - | TRBV29-1 | CSTLTGETQYF | TGCAGCACCCTCACAGGAGAGACCCAGTACTTC
TRBJ1-1 | - | once | TRBV12-3/TRBV12-4 | CASRPGPEEAFF | TGTGCCAGCAGACCCGGGCCTGAGGAAGCTTTCTTT
TRBJ1-2 | TRBD1 | - | TRBV6-5 | CATTRGGRDYGYTF | TGTGCCACCACTAGAGGGGGCAGGGACTATGGCTACACCTTC
TRBJ2-1 | - | - | TRBV6-5 | CASSYSTSEQFF | TGTGCCAGCAGTTACTCGACGTCCGAGCAGTTCTTC
TRBJ2-1 | - | - | TRBV28 | CASSFAGSGYNEQFF | TGTGCCAGCAGTTTCGCGGGAAGTGGGTACAATGAGCAGTTCTTC
TRBJ2-1 | - | - | TRBV4-3 | CASSRDLSGSSYNEQFF | TGCGCCAGCAGCCGAGATCTTTCGGGATCTTCCTACAATGAGCAGTTCTTC
TRBJ1-4 | TRBD1 | - | TRBV10-3 | CAISSEQGNEKLFF | TGTGCCATCTCCTCGGAACAGGGGAATGAAAAACTGTTTTTT
TRBJ2-3 | TRBD1 | - | TRBV10-3 | CAISVQGALTDTQYF | TGTGCCATCAGTGTACAGGGGGCCCTCACAGATACGCAGTATTTT
TRBJ1-2 | - | - | TRBV28 | CASSFQALRGQGGYTF | TGTGCCAGCAGTTTCCAAGCCCTCAGGGGCCAGGGTGGCTACACCTTC
TRBJ1-4 | - | - | TRBV5-1 | CASSLETTNEKLFF | TGCGCCAGCAGCTTGGAAACAACTAATGAAAAACTGTTTTTT
TRBJ1-6 | TRBD1 | once | TRBV5-6 | CASIQSGTGNNSPLHF | TGTGCCAGCATCCAATCCGGGACAGGGAACAATTCACCCCTCCACTTT
TRBJ1-2 | - | - | TRBV2 | CASSPLILTGINYGYTF | TGTGCCAGCAGTCCTTTGATTCTAACAGGAATTAACTATGGCTACACCTTC
TRBJ1-2 | - | few | TRBV7-9 | CASSLSEDGYTF | TGTGCCAGCAGCTTATCAGAGGACGGCTACACCTTC
TRBJ1-5 | - | few | TRBV4-2 | CASRETGTSNQPQHF | TGTGCCAGCAGGGAAACAGGGACTAGCAATCAGCCCCAGCATTTT
TRBJ2-3 | TRBD1 | - | TRBV6-5 | CASTKSTGGPDTQYF | TGTGCCAGCACCAAATCGACAGGGGGCCCAGATACGCAGTATTTT
TRBJ2-3 | TRBD2 | - | TRBV23-1 | CASSQLRLAGTADTQYF | TGCGCCAGCAGTCAACTGAGACTAGCGGGAACCGCAGATACGCAGTATTTT
TRBJ1-5 | TRBD1 | - | TRBV28 | CASFTGQGARQPQHF | TGTGCCAGTTTTACGGGGCAGGGGGCACGACAGCCCCAGCATTTT
TRBJ2-7 | - | - | TRBV12-3/TRBV12-4 | CASSSGFEQYF | TGTGCCAGCAGTTCAGGGTTCGAGCAGTACTTC
TRBJ2-5 | TRBD2 | - | TRBV29-1 | CSVGPSGSSLVTQYF | TGCAGCGTTGGCCCTAGCGGGAGTTCATTGGTGACCCAGTACTTC
TRBJ2-3 | TRBD2 | - | TRBV12-3/TRBV12-4 | CASGLAVDTQYF | TGTGCCAGCGGACTAGCGGTAGATACGCAGTATTTT
TRBJ2-2 | - | once | TRBV6-5 | CASTRDLNTGELFF | TGTGCCAGCACCCGGGACTTAAACACCGGGGAGCTGTTTTTT
TRBJ1-4 | - | - | TRBV7-3 | CASSQGANEKLFF | TGTGCCAGCAGCCAGGGAGCTAATGAAAAACTGTTTTTT
TRBJ2-3 | - | - | TRBV5-6 | CASSRGGDTQYF | TGTGCCAGCAGCCGTGGGGGTGATACGCAGTATTTT
TRBJ2-1 | TRBD1 | - | TRBV10-3 | CAISESGQGRYNEQFF | TGTGCCATCAGTGAGTCTGGACAGGGAAGGTACAATGAGCAGTTCTTC
TRBJ2-7 | - | once | TRBV21-1 | CATGTLSTVLRYEQYF | TGTGCCACCGGGACTCTCAGTACGGTGCTCCGGTACGAGCAGTACTTC
TRBJ1-4 | - | - | TRBV15 | CATSRDIWAANEKLFF | TGTGCCACCAGCAGAGATATCTGGGCGGCTAATGAAAAACTGTTTTTT